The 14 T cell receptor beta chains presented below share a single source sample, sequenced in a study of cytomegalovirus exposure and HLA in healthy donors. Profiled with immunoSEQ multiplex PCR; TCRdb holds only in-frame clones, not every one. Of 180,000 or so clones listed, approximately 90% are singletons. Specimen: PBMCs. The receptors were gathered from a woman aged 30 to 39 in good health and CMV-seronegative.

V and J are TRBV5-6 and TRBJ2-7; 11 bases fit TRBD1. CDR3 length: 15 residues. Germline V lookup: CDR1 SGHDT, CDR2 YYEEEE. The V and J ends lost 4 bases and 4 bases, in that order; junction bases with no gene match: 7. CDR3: CASSQPGQGVYEQYF. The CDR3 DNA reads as TGTGCCAGCAGCCAACCGGGACAGGGGGTTTACGAGCAGTACTTC.

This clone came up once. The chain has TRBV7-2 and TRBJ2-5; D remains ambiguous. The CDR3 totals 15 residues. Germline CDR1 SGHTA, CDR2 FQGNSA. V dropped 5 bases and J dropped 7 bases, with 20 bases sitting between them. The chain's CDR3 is CASSPSSGNRGTQYF. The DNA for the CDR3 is TGTGCCAGCAGCCCTTCGAGTGGCAACCGAGGGACCCAGTACTTC. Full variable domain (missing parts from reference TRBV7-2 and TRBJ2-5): GAGVSQSPSNKVTEKGKDVELRCDPISGHTALYWYRQSLGQGLEFLIYFQGNSAPDKSGLPSDRFSAERTGGSVSTLTIQRTQQEDSAVYLCASSPSSGNRGTQYFGPGTRLLVL.

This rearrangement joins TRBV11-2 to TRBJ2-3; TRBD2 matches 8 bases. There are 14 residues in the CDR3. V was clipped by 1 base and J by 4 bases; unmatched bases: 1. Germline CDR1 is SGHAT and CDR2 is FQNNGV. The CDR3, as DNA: TGTGCCAGCAGCTTAGTGGGACTAGCAGATACGCAGTATTTT. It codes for CASSLVGLADTQYF.

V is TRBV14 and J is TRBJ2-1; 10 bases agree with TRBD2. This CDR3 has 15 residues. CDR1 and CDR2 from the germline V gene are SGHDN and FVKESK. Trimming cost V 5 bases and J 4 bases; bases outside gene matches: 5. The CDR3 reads CASSARTSGYNEQFF. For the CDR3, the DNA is TGTGCCAGCAGCGCACGGACTAGCGGATACAATGAGCAGTTCTTC.

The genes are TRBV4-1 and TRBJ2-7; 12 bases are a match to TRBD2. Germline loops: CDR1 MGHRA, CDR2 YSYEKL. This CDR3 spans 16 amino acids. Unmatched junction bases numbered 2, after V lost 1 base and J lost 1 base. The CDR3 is CASSQALAGGSYEQYF. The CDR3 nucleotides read TGCGCCAGCAGCCAAGCACTAGCGGGGGGATCCTACGAGCAGTACTTC.

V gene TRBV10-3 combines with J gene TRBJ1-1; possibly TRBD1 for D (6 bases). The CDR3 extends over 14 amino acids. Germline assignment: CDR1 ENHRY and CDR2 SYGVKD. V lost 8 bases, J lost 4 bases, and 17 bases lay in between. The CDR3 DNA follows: TGTGCCATCGGATCAGGGGCCGCGGGCACTGAAGCTTTCTTT. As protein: CAIGSGAAGTEAFF.

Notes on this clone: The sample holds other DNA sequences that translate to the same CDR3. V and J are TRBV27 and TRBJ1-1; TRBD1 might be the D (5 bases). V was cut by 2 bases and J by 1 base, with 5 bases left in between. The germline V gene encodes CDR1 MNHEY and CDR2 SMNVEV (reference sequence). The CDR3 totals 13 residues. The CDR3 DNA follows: TGTGCCAGCAGTTTAAGGGGGAACACTGAAGCTTTCTTT. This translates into CASSLRGNTEAFF.

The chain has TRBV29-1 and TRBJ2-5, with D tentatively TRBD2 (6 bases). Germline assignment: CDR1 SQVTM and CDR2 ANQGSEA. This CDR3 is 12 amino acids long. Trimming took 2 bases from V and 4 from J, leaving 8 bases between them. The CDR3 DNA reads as TGCAGCGTTGAAAGGGGAGGAGAGACCCAGTACTTC. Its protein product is CSVERGGETQYF.

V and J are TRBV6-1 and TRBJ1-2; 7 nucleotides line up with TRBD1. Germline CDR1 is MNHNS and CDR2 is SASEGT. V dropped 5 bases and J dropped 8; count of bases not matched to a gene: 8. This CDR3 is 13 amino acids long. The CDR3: CASSPDRARGYTF. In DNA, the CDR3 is TGTGCCAGCAGTCCTGACAGGGCTCGAGGCTACACCTTC.

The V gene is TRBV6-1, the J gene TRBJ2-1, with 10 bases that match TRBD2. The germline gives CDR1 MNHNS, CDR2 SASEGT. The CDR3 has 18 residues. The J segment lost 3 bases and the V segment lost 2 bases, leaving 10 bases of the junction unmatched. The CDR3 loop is CASSEWVSAGGYYNEQFF. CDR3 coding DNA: TGTGCCAGCAGTGAATGGGTTTCAGCGGGGGGGTACTACAATGAGCAGTTCTTC.

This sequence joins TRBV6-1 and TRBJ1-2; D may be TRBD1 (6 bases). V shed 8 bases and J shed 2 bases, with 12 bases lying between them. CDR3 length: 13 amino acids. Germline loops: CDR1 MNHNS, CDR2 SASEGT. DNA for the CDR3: TGTGCCAGCGCCCAGGGGCCCAACTATGGCTACACCTTC. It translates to CASAQGPNYGYTF.

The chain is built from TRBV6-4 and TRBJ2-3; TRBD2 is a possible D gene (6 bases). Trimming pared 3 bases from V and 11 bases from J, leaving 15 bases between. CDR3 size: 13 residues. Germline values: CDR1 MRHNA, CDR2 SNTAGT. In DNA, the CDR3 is TGTGCCAGCAGTGAAGAACGCGGGAATATGCAGTATTTT. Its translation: CASSEERGNMQYF.

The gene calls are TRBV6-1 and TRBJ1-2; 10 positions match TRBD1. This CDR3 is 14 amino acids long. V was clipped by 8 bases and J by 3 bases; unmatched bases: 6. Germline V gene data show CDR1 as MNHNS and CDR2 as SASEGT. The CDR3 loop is CASYRTGGDYGYTF. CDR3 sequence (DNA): TGTGCCAGCTACCGGACAGGGGGAGACTATGGCTACACCTTC.

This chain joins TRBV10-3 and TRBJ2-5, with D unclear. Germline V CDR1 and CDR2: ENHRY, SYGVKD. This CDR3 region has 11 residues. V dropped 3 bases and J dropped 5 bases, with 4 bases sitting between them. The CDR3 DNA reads TGTGCCATCAGTGATTATGAGACCCAGTACTTC. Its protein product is CAISDYETQYF.